The clone carrying this TCR beta chain was observed a few times. Its antigen is unknown. The data belong to a study of cytomegalovirus exposure and HLA in healthy donors. The primer mix had 60 Vbeta and 13 Jbeta primers. The data were produced by immunoSEQ multiplex PCR, yet TCRdb's version contains in-frame clones alone and is incomplete. This table has 150,000 to 200,000 clones, about 13% appearing once. Study-level findings and limits: Owing to their indistinguishability, certain V segments, notably TRBV6-2 and TRBV6-3, were excluded.

V lost 5 bases to trimming and J lost 1 base; unmatched junction nucleotides: 6. The CDR3 spans 15 residues. Sequenced material: PBMCs. This sequence joins TRBV23-1 and TRBJ2-3; TRBD1 agrees at 7 bases. TRBV23-1 is labeled an ORF, and its function is uncertain. The sequence was collected from a man between 45 and 60 years old in good health and CMV-seropositive. In nucleotides, the CDR3 is TGCGCCAGCAGTAAGACAGGGCAGGGCACAGATACGCAGTATTTT. Translation: CASSKTGQGTDTQYF.